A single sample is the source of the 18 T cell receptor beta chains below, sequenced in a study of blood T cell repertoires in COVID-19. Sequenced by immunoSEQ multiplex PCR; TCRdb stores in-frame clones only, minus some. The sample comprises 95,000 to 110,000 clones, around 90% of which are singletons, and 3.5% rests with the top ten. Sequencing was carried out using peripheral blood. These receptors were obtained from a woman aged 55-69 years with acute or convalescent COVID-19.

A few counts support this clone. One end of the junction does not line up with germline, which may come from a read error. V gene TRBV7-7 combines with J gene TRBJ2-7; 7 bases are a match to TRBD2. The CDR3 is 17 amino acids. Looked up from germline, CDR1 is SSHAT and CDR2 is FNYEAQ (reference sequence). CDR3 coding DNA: TGTGCTAGCAGCTTAGTCCCTCCCCCAGCGGGAATCTACGAGCAGTACTTC. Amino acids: CASSLVPPPAGIYEQYF.

CDR3 coding DNA: TGTGCCAGCAGGAGGAGACTAGATGGCTACGAGCAGTACGTC. Translating it yields CASRRRLDGYEQYV. The chain employs TRBV6-6 and TRBJ2-7; TRBD2 is a possible D gene (6 bases). CDR3 length: 14 amino acids. Germline values: CDR1 MNHNY, CDR2 SVGAGI (reference sequence). Trimming pared 6 bases from V and 3 bases from J, leaving 15 bases between.

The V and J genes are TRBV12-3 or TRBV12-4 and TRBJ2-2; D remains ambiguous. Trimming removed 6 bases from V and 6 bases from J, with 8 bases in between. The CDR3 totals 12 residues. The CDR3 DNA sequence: TGTGCCAGCAGAAAAATAGCCGGGGAGCTGTTTTTT. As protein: CASRKIAGELFF.

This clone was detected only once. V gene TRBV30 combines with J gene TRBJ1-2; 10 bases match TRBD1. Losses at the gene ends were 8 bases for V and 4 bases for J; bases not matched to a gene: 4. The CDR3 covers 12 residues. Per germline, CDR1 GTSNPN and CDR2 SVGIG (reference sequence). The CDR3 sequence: CASRDRGYGYTF. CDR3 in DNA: TGTGCCAGCCGGGACAGGGGCTATGGCTACACCTTC.

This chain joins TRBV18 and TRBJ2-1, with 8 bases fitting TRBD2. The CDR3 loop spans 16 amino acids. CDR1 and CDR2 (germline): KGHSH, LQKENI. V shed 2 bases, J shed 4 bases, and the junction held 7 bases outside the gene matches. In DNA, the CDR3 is TGTGCCAGCTCACCAAGAGAGCGGGAGCGATACAATGAGCAGTTCTTC. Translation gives CASSPRERERYNEQFF.

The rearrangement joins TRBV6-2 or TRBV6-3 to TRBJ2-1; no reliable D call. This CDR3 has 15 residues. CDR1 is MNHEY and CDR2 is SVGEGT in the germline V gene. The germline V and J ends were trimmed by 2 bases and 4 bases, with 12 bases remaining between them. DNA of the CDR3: TGTGCCAGCAGTTACGGGTTTCACAGATACAATGAGCAGTTCTTC. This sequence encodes CASSYGFHRYNEQFF.

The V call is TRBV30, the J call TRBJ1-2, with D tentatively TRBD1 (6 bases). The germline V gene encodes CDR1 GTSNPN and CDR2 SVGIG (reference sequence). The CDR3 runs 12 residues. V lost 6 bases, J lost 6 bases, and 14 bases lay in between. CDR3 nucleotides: TGTGCCTGCTCCCCGGGACATAATGGCTACACCTTC. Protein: CACSPGHNGYTF.

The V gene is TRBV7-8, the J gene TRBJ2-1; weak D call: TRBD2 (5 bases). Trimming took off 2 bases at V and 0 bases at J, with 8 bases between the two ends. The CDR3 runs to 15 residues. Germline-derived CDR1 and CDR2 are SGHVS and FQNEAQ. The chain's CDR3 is CASSLLGSSYNEQFF. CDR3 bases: TGTGCCAGCAGCTTATTAGGGAGCTCCTACAATGAGCAGTTCTTC.

DNA of the CDR3: TGTGCCAGCAGTCGCCCCGCGACAGGGGGTGGCTACACCTTC. This codes for CASSRPATGGGYTF. The chain combines TRBV6-5 with TRBJ1-2; 9 bases align to TRBD1. The junction had 8 bases not matched to a gene; V was cut back by 5 bases and J by 7 bases. Germline CDR1 and CDR2: MNHEY and SVGAGI. This CDR3 contains 14 residues.

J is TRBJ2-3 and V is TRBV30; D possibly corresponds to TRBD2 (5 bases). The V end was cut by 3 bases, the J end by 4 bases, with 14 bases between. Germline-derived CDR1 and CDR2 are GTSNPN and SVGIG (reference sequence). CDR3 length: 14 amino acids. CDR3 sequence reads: CAWRGGAAPDTQYF. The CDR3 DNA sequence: TGTGCCTGGAGGGGTGGAGCGGCCCCAGATACGCAGTATTTT.

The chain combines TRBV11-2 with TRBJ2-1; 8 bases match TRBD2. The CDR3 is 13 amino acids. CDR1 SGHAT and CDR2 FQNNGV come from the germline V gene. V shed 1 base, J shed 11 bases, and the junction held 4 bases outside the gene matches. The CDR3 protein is CASSLGGGRQQFF. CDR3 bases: TGTGCCAGCAGCTTAGGCGGGGGGCGGCAGCAGTTCTTC.

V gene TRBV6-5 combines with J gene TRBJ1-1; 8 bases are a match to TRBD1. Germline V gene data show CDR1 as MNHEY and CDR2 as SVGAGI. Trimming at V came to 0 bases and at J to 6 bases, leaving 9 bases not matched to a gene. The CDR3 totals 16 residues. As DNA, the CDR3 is TGTGCCAGCAGTTACTCCTGGACAGGGAAGGGCGCTGAAGCTTTCTTT. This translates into CASSYSWTGKGAEAFF.

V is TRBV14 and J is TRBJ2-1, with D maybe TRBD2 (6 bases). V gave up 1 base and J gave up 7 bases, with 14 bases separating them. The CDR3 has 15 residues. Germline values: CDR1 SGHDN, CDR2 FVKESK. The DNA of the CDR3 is TGTGCCAGCAGCCAAGTGACGGGACTGTATAATGAGCAGTTCTTC. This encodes CASSQVTGLYNEQFF.

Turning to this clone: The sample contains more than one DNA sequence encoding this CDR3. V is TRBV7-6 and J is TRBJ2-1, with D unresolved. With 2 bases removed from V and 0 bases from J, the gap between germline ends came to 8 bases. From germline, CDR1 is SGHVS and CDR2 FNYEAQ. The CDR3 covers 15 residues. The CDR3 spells CASSLSGSSYNEQFF. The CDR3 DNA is TGTGCCAGCAGCTTATCAGGTAGCTCCTACAATGAGCAGTTCTTC.

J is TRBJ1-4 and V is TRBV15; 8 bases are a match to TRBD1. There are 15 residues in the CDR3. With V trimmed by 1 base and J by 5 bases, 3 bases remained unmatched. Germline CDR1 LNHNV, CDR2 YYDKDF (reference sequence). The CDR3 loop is CATSRATGGNEKLFF. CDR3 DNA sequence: TGTGCCACCAGCAGAGCCACAGGGGGGAATGAAAAACTGTTTTTT.

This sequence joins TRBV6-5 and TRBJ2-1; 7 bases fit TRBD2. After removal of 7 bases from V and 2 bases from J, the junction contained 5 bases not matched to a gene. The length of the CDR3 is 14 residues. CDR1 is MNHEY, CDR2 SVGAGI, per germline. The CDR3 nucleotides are TGTGCCAGCACCAAAGCGGGACCCTACAATGAGCAGTTCTTC. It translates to CASTKAGPYNEQFF.

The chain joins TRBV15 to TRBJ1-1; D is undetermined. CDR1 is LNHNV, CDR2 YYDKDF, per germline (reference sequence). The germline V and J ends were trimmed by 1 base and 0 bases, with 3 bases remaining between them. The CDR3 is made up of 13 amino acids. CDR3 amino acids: CATSRGVNTEAFF. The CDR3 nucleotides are TGTGCCACCAGCAGAGGAGTGAACACTGAAGCTTTCTTT.

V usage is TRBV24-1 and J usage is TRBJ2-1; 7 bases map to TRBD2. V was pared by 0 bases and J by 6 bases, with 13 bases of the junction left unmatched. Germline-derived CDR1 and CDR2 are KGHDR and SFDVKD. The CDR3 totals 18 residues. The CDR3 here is CATSDLGLGAGDTNEQFF. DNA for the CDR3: TGTGCCACCAGTGATTTGGGGCTTGGGGCGGGAGACACCAATGAGCAGTTCTTC.